This T cell receptor beta chain was captured by sequencing in a study of neurological immune-mediated disorders. This clonotype was detected many times. Per the germline V gene, CDR1 is SNHLY and CDR2 is FYNNEI. This CDR3 region has 14 residues. The germline V and J ends were trimmed by 6 bases and 0 bases, with 9 bases remaining between them. MiXCR was run by TCRdb on the 5' RACE reads, yielding one entry per CDR3 protein. The repertoire includes some 34,000 distinct CDR3 sequences, about 1.4% of them detected once, and around 8.8% sits in the top ten. Sequenced sample: PBMCs. The rearrangement links TRBV2 to TRBJ1-5; TRBD1 is a possible D gene (5 bases). The TCR originated in a woman under 40 with multiple sclerosis. The CDR3 DNA is TGTGCCAGCAGCAGACAGCCTAGCAATCAGCCCCAGCATTTT. Translation: CASSRQPSNQPQHF.